These 19 T cell receptor beta chains came from one sample sequenced in a study of cytotoxic CD8 clonotypes in ibrutinib-treated CLL (TCRdb year 2021). The method was the immunoSEQ multiplex PCR assay. This is the immuneACCESS table as TCRdb keeps it, with only in-frame sequences that have V and J called. A part of the clones is gone; compared with another copy, unresolved V genes explain less than half, and the rest is unexplained. This sample is represented by 73,000 or so clones; 68% of them were singletons. The ten largest account for roughly 5.7% of the sample. In light of the paper, this sample's time point label describes: 12 months on ibrutinib. The sample here was PBMCs, taken after 12 months of ibrutinib treatment. These receptors came from a human donor with chronic lymphocytic leukemia.

This clone was observed a handful of times. The V call is TRBV6-5, the J call TRBJ2-5; perhaps TRBD2 as D (6 bases). The germline V gene encodes CDR1 MNHEY and CDR2 SVGAGI. The CDR3 is made up of 14 amino acids. Trimming removed 0 bases at V and 5 bases at J, with 10 bases between. The CDR3: CASSYSSAGETQYF. CDR3 coding DNA: TGTGCCAGCAGTTACTCGAGTGCGGGGGAGACCCAGTACTTC.

This rearrangement joins TRBV9 to TRBJ1-2; 7 nucleotides line up with TRBD1. Unmatched junction bases numbered 6, after V lost 3 bases and J lost 4 bases. Germline CDR1 is SGDLS and CDR2 is YYNGEE. The CDR3 runs 14 residues. The CDR3 nucleotides read TGTGCCAGCAGCGCAACCACAGGGGTCTATGGCTACACCTTC. It translates to CASSATTGVYGYTF.

V gene TRBV7-8 combines with J gene TRBJ1-5; no reliable D call. V was shortened by 2 bases and J by 3 bases, with 5 bases between the two germline ends. The CDR3 is 13 residues long. CDR1 SGHVS and CDR2 FQNEAQ come from the germline V gene. The CDR3 spells CASSLSDNQPQHF. DNA for the CDR3: TGTGCCAGCAGCTTATCGGACAATCAGCCCCAGCATTTT.

This rearrangement joins TRBV7-2 to TRBJ2-7; the D gene is possibly TRBD1 (5 bases). CDR1 and CDR2 (germline): SGHTA, FQGNSA. Trimming left V 5 bases short and J 0 bases short, with 11 bases between. The CDR3 is 14 amino acids. CDR3 DNA sequence: TGTGCCAGCAGCCAAAGGGGCACCTCCTACGAGCAGTACTTC. Translation gives CASSQRGTSYEQYF.

This sequence joins TRBV11-2 and TRBJ1-2; D gene uncertain. Per germline, CDR1 SGHAT and CDR2 FQNNGV. The CDR3 has 13 residues. Trimming cost V 1 base and J 2 bases, with 5 bases left between them. The CDR3 DNA is TGTGCCAGCAGCTTAGGCATAAACTATGGCTACACCTTC. Its translation: CASSLGINYGYTF.

This chain connects TRBV9 to TRBJ1-2; 9 positions match TRBD1. Per the germline V gene, CDR1 is SGDLS and CDR2 is YYNGEE. The CDR3 length is 13 residues. The junction had 8 bases not matched to a gene; V was cut back by 10 bases and J by 4 bases. This chain's CDR3 is CAYRQGEVYGYTF. The CDR3 DNA reads as TGTGCCTATAGACAGGGGGAAGTCTATGGCTACACCTTC.

This clone was detected only once. The chain is built from TRBV11-1 and TRBJ2-5; D is ambiguous. V gave up 2 bases and J gave up 1 base, with 11 bases separating them. The germline V gene has CDR1 SGHAT and CDR2 FQDESV (reference sequence). The CDR3 runs 15 residues. This CDR3 reads CASSLSSGFQETQYF. CDR3 coding DNA: TGTGCCAGCAGCTTAAGTTCGGGTTTCCAAGAGACCCAGTACTTC.

V gene TRBV2 combines with J gene TRBJ2-7; 10 nucleotides align to TRBD1. The CDR3 is 15 residues long. The ends lost 2 bases at V and 4 bases at J; junction bases unmatched: 5. Germline CDR1 and CDR2: SNHLY and FYNNEI. This chain's CDR3 is CASSELGQGPYEQYF. The CDR3 DNA reads TGTGCCAGCAGTGAACTGGGACAGGGGCCTTACGAGCAGTACTTC.

J is TRBJ2-1 and V is TRBV5-1, with 8 bases fitting TRBD1. Germline CDR1 SGHRS, CDR2 YFSETQ. This CDR3 spans 15 amino acids. Germline trimming cut 0 bases from V and 8 bases from J; bases unmatched to any gene: 7. The CDR3 sequence is CASSLAQGARDEQFF. For the CDR3, the DNA is TGCGCCAGCAGCTTGGCTCAGGGGGCTCGAGATGAGCAGTTCTTC.

The chain is built from TRBV19 and TRBJ1-4; 9 bases line up with TRBD1. This CDR3 is built from 13 residues. The germline CDR1 and CDR2 sequences are LNHDA and SQIVND (reference sequence). V gave up 3 bases and J gave up 7 bases; unmatched junction bases: 0. The CDR3 here is CASSMTGGEKLFF. The DNA of the CDR3 is TGTGCCAGTAGTATGACAGGGGGTGAAAAACTGTTTTTT.

The V call is TRBV15, the J call TRBJ2-2, with TRBD2 matching 9 bases. The V segment lost 5 bases and the J segment 1 base; nucleotides outside the gene matches: 2. The CDR3 consists of 15 residues. Looked up from germline, CDR1 is LNHNV and CDR2 is YYDKDF (reference sequence). The CDR3 DNA reads TGTGCCACCAGCCGCGGGGGGGTGAACACCGGGGAGCTGTTTTTT. Translating it yields CATSRGGVNTGELFF.

The chain recombines TRBV7-9 with TRBJ1-1; D ambiguous. Germline V gene data show CDR1 as SEHNR and CDR2 as FQNEAQ (reference sequence). CDR3 size: 14 residues. Trimming took 2 bases from V and 2 from J, leaving 9 bases between them. DNA of the CDR3: TGTGCCAGCAGCTTACTATACGCCAACACTGAAGCTTTCTTT. Encoded protein: CASSLLYANTEAFF.

Here the CDR3 reads CASSLGPVATNEKLFF. CDR3 coding DNA: TGTGCCAGCAGCCTCGGACCAGTTGCAACTAATGAAAAACTGTTTTTT. This chain connects TRBV7-2 to TRBJ1-4; D uncertain. The CDR3 has 16 amino acids. V was cut by 5 bases and J by 0 bases, with 13 bases left in between. Looked up from germline, CDR1 is SGHTA and CDR2 is FQGNSA.

This clone was counted a single time. This sequence joins TRBV5-5 and TRBJ2-7; 7 bases align to TRBD2. Unmatched junction bases numbered 1, after V lost 2 bases and J lost 5 bases. Germline V CDR1 and CDR2: SGHKS, YYEKEE (reference sequence). The CDR3 has 12 amino acids. CDR3 region: CASSFRGDEQYF. The CDR3 region has the DNA TGTGCCAGCAGCTTTCGGGGGGACGAGCAGTACTTC. The whole variable domain, filled in from reference TRBV5-5 and TRBJ2-7, reads DAGVTQSPTHLIKTRGQQVTLRCSPISGHKSVSWYQQVLGQGPQFIFQYYEKEERGRGNFPDRFSARQFPNYSSELNVNALLLGDSALYLCASSFRGDEQYFGPGTRLTVT.

The V and J genes are TRBV7-2 and TRBJ1-6, with TRBD1 as a possible D gene (5 bases). V was pared by 1 base and J by 4 bases, with 11 bases between. The CDR3 sequence is 16 residues long. Germline CDR1 and CDR2: SGHTA and FQGNSA. In nucleotides, the CDR3 is TGTGCCAGCAGCTTAGGGCAGGGACCATATAATTCACCCCTCCACTTT. It is translated as CASSLGQGPYNSPLHF.

The chain combines TRBV29-1 with TRBJ1-2; D is unclear. Between the trimmed V and J ends, which lost 3 bases and 0 bases, there was a span of 11 bases. Per germline, CDR1 SQVTM and CDR2 ANQGSEA. The CDR3 is 14 residues long. For the CDR3, the DNA is TGCAGCGTTGAGGCAACTCGAACTAACTATGGCTACACCTTC. Its translation is CSVEATRTNYGYTF.

The chain is built from TRBV7-2 and TRBJ2-1; D possibly corresponds to TRBD1 (5 bases). CDR1 and CDR2 from the germline V gene are SGHTA and FQGNSA. CDR3 length equals 15 residues. Trimming left V 4 bases short and J 6 bases short, with 16 bases between. The CDR3 coding sequence is TGTGCCAGCAGCTCGGAACGCAGGGTCCGCAATGAGCAGTTCTTC. The encoded protein is CASSSERRVRNEQFF.

The chain recombines TRBV5-1 with TRBJ1-1; maybe TRBD1 (5 bases). The length of the CDR3 is 14 residues. V was clipped by 6 bases and J by 6 bases, with 18 bases between them. Germline CDR1 SGHRS, CDR2 YFSETQ. CDR3 sequence: CASTPWGMEAEAFF. As DNA, the CDR3 is TGCGCCAGCACCCCGTGGGGGATGGAGGCTGAAGCTTTCTTT.

This clone was seen a few times. This sequence joins TRBV2 and TRBJ2-2; 10 nucleotides align to TRBD1. The trim removed 7 bases at V and 3 bases at J, leaving 5 bases unmatched. From germline, CDR1 is SNHLY and CDR2 FYNNEI. The CDR3 is 15 amino acids. This CDR3 reads CASKMTGGYTGELFF. In DNA, the CDR3 is TGTGCCAGCAAGATGACAGGGGGCTACACCGGGGAGCTGTTTTTT. The full variable domain, with the rest looked up from reference TRBV2 and TRBJ2-2, is EPEVTQTPSHQVTQMGQEVILRCVPISNHLYFYWYRQILGQKVEFLVSFYNNEISEKSEIFDDQFSVERPDGSNFTLKIRSTKLEDSAMYFCASKMTGGYTGELFFGEGSRLTVL.